The 8 T cell receptor beta chains listed next were all sequenced from one sample in a study of T cell clones after liver transplantation. The repertoire was sequenced with immunoSEQ multiplex PCR; TCRdb's copy has only in-frame clones and lacks some. Of some 80,000 clones listed, 84% are singletons. Sequencing was performed on CD4+ T cells from blood, taken 48 to 50 months after liver transplant. The receptor set was obtained from a human patient who received a liver transplant. Among the T cells, some may be from the graft donor.

V gene TRBV28 combines with J gene TRBJ2-1; 13 positions match TRBD2. The CDR3 spans 14 residues. V lost 8 bases, J lost 9 bases, and 7 bases stayed unmatched. Germline V gene data show CDR1 as MDHEN and CDR2 as SYDVKM. The CDR3 spells CASGGLAGSSEQFF. CDR3 DNA: TGTGCCAGCGGGGGACTAGCGGGATCCAGTGAGCAGTTCTTC.

The V gene is TRBV5-1, the J gene TRBJ2-7; perhaps TRBD1 as D (6 bases). Between the trimmed V and J ends, which lost 0 bases and 5 bases, there was a span of 12 bases. The CDR3 runs to 14 residues. Germline V gives CDR1 SGHRS, CDR2 YFSETQ. DNA of the CDR3: TGCGCCAGCAGCTTGGAGAGGGGGTCCCACGAGCAGTACTTC. Its protein is CASSLERGSHEQYF. Looking up the rest from reference TRBV5-1 and TRBJ2-7 gives the full variable domain: KAGVTQTPRYLIKTRGQQVTLSCSPISGHRSVSWYQQTPGQGLQFLFEYFSETQRNKGNFPGRFSGRQFSNSRSEMNVSTLELGDSALYLCASSLERGSHEQYFGPGTRLTVT.

The gene calls are TRBV19 and TRBJ1-4; the D gene is possibly TRBD1 (5 bases). Trimming stripped 4 bases from V and 0 bases from J, with 15 bases between. This CDR3 has 17 amino acids. Germline V gives CDR1 LNHDA, CDR2 SQIVND (reference sequence). Written as DNA, the CDR3 is TGTGCCAGTAGTAGGGACCGAACCAGAGCAACTAATGAAAAACTGTTTTTT. It yields the protein CASSRDRTRATNEKLFF.

This clone was picked up a small number of times. This chain links TRBV30 with TRBJ2-7, with 7 positions matching TRBD2. Trimming cost V 2 bases and J 9 bases; bases outside gene matches: 16. There are 15 residues in the CDR3. CDR1 and CDR2 from the germline V gene are GTSNPN and SVGIG (reference sequence). CDR3 sequence: CAWSPRGRGQLRQYF. CDR3 nucleotides: TGTGCCTGGAGTCCCCGGGGGAGGGGCCAGCTAAGGCAGTACTTC.

This clone was recorded a few times. This rearrangement joins TRBV7-9 to TRBJ2-3, with 7 nucleotides matching TRBD1. Germline CDR1 and CDR2: SEHNR and FQNEAQ (reference sequence). CDR3 length equals 14 residues. Unmatched junction bases numbered 4, after V lost 1 base and J lost 6 bases. Here the CDR3 reads CASSLGTGADTQYF. Here the CDR3 DNA reads TGTGCCAGCAGCTTAGGAACAGGGGCGGATACGCAGTATTTT.

The chain employs TRBV5-4 and TRBJ1-1; TRBD1 is a possible D gene (6 bases). Germline V gene data show CDR1 as SGHNT and CDR2 as YYREEE (reference sequence). V gave up 3 bases and J gave up 0 bases, with 15 bases separating them. The CDR3 loop spans 16 amino acids. CDR3 coding DNA: TGTGCCAGCAGCTGGGGGCCTCAGGGTTTGAACACTGAAGCTTTCTTT. Residues: CASSWGPQGLNTEAFF. The full variable domain, its missing parts supplied by reference TRBV5-4 and TRBJ1-1, is ETGVTQSPTHLIKTRGQQVTLRCSSQSGHNTVSWYQQALGQGPQFIFQYYREEENGRGNFPPRFSGLQFPNYSSELNVNALELDDSALYLCASSWGPQGLNTEAFFGQGTRLTVV.

The chain carries TRBV28 and TRBJ2-1; tentatively, D is TRBD1 (6 bases). V was pared by 6 bases and J by 8 bases, with 17 bases between. Germline values: CDR1 MDHEN, CDR2 SYDVKM. This CDR3 contains 14 residues. Here the CDR3 reads CASSRDKGADEQFF. In DNA, the CDR3 is TGTGCCAGCAGCCGGGACAAGGGCGCGGATGAGCAGTTCTTC.

The count of this clone is one. This rearrangement joins TRBV5-1 to TRBJ2-3; 8 bases agree with TRBD2. This CDR3 comprises 15 residues. Germline V gene sequence: CDR1 SGHRS, CDR2 YFSETQ. V dropped 7 bases and J dropped 3; count of bases not matched to a gene: 10. CDR3 DNA sequence: TGCGCCAGCCAGGCCGCGGCGGGAGGAACAGATACGCAGTATTTT. It yields the protein CASQAAAGGTDTQYF.